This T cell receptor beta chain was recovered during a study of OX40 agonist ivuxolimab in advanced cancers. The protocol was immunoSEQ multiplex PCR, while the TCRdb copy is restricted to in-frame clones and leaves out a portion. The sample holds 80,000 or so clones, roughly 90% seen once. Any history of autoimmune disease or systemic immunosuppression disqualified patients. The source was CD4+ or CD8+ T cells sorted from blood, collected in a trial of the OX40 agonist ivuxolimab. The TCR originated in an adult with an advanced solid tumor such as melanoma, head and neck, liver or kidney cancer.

The CDR3 is CASSSQGIQETQYF. CDR3 nucleotide sequence: TGCGCCAGCAGCTCCCAGGGGATACAAGAGACCCAGTACTTC. V gene TRBV5-1 combines with J gene TRBJ2-5; tentative D call: TRBD1 (6 bases). The CDR3 covers 14 residues. V shed 3 bases and J shed 2 bases, with 11 bases lying between them. CDR1 and CDR2 (germline): SGHRS, YFSETQ.